This record covers a single T cell receptor (beta chain). Germline V lookup: CDR1 MNHEY, CDR2 SMNVEV (reference sequence). The CDR3 contains 15 residues. The V segment lost 4 bases and the J segment 5 bases; nucleotides outside the gene matches: 8. The sample comes from a study of cytomegalovirus exposure and HLA in healthy donors. The PCR ran on 60 Vbeta and 13 Jbeta primers. Clones were sequenced by immunoSEQ multiplex PCR, and TCRdb holds only the in-frame ones, with some missing. The table shows fewer than 150,000 clones, with about 82% occurring only once. The chain has TRBV27 and TRBJ2-5; 9 positions match TRBD1. The sequence derives from a man aged 30-40 years in good health. The specimen was PBMCs. CDR3 nucleotides: TGTGCCAGCAGTTCCCTCGGGACAGGGCTGGAGACCCAGTACTTC. Protein sequence: CASSSLGTGLETQYF.